The rows below give T cell receptor beta chains drawn from one sample of a study of T cell responses to AZD1222 COVID-19 vaccine. Assay: immunoSEQ multiplex PCR; the TCRdb copy retains only in-frame clones and omits some. Of around 130,000 clones listed, more than 80% are singletons. Sample: peripheral blood, taken 28 days after the second dose of the MenACWY control vaccine. The receptors derive from an adult who received the MenACWY meningococcal vaccine as a control. Both conserved end residues are part of each CDR3. D genes are given only for firm matches. Some rows mark clone size as missing; the rest say once, few, many or name a class of expanded clone.

j_call: TRBJ2-2; v_call: TRBV2; d_call: TRBD1; clone_size: -; cdr3_aa: CASRGGTEELFF; cdr3_nt: TGTGCCAGCAGAGGGGGCACAGAAGAGCTGTTTTTT
j_call: TRBJ2-3; v_call: TRBV18; d_call: -; clone_size: -; cdr3_aa: CASSPGEADTQYF; cdr3_nt: TGTGCCAGCTCACCAGGGGAGGCAGATACGCAGTATTTT
j_call: TRBJ2-6; v_call: TRBV15; d_call: TRBD2; clone_size: -; cdr3_aa: CATSRTAGGNGANVLTF; cdr3_nt: TGTGCCACCAGCAGGACAGCGGGAGGGAATGGGGCCAACGTCCTGACTTTC
j_call: TRBJ1-1; v_call: TRBV7-2; d_call: -; clone_size: -; cdr3_aa: CASSLGRNTEAFF; cdr3_nt: TGTGCCAGCAGCTTGGGCCGGAACACTGAAGCTTTCTTT
j_call: TRBJ1-2; v_call: TRBV20-1; d_call: TRBD1; clone_size: -; cdr3_aa: CSASTGETYGYTF; cdr3_nt: TGCAGTGCTAGTACAGGGGAAACCTATGGCTACACCTTC
j_call: TRBJ1-4; v_call: TRBV10-3; d_call: -; clone_size: -; cdr3_aa: CAISAGVNEKLFF; cdr3_nt: TGTGCCATCAGTGCTGGGGTTAATGAAAAACTGTTTTTT
j_call: TRBJ2-5; v_call: TRBV29-1; d_call: TRBD1; clone_size: once; cdr3_aa: CSVRTGVEETQYF; cdr3_nt: TGCAGCGTTAGGACAGGGGTGGAAGAGACCCAGTACTTC
j_call: TRBJ1-1; v_call: TRBV30; d_call: -; clone_size: -; cdr3_aa: CAWSVGIPAAEAFF; cdr3_nt: TGTGCCTGGAGTGTAGGTATCCCAGCCGCTGAAGCTTTCTTT
j_call: TRBJ2-2; v_call: TRBV28; d_call: -; clone_size: -; cdr3_aa: CASSLSGPTGELFF; cdr3_nt: TGTGCCAGCAGTTTATCGGGGCCGACCGGGGAGCTGTTTTTT
j_call: TRBJ2-3; v_call: TRBV4-2; d_call: -; clone_size: once; cdr3_aa: CASSQVLGGTDTQYF; cdr3_nt: TGTGCCAGCAGCCAAGTCCTGGGGGGCACAGATACGCAGTATTTT
j_call: TRBJ1-5; v_call: TRBV28; d_call: -; clone_size: -; cdr3_aa: CASSSAPNQPQHF; cdr3_nt: TGTGCCAGCAGTTCCGCCCCTAATCAGCCCCAGCATTTT
j_call: TRBJ1-6; v_call: TRBV11-2; d_call: TRBD1; clone_size: -; cdr3_aa: CASSQDRLNSPLHF; cdr3_nt: TGTGCCAGCAGCCAGGACAGGCTAAATTCACCCCTCCACTTT
j_call: TRBJ1-4; v_call: TRBV28; d_call: -; clone_size: -; cdr3_aa: CASSLSLVDNEKLFF; cdr3_nt: TGTGCCAGCAGTTTAAGCTTAGTGGATAATGAAAAACTGTTTTTT
j_call: TRBJ2-3; v_call: TRBV9; d_call: -; clone_size: -; cdr3_aa: CATGLRHTQYF; cdr3_nt: TGTGCCACCGGGCTTCGGCATACGCAGTATTTT
j_call: TRBJ1-3; v_call: TRBV30; d_call: -; clone_size: -; cdr3_aa: CAWSDRNTIYF; cdr3_nt: TGTGCCTGGAGTGATCGAAACACCATATATTTT
j_call: TRBJ1-3; v_call: TRBV10-3; d_call: -; clone_size: -; cdr3_aa: CAISEREDSGNTIYF; cdr3_nt: TGTGCCATCAGTGAACGTGAGGACTCTGGAAACACCATATATTTT
j_call: TRBJ2-7; v_call: TRBV7-6; d_call: TRBD1; clone_size: -; cdr3_aa: CASSHRGPSYEQYF; cdr3_nt: TGTGCCAGCAGCCACAGGGGCCCCTCCTACGAGCAGTACTTC
j_call: TRBJ2-3; v_call: TRBV5-1; d_call: -; clone_size: -; cdr3_aa: CASSSPVSAGTDTQYF; cdr3_nt: TGCGCCAGCAGCTCCCCGGTGTCTGCCGGCACAGATACGCAGTATTTT
j_call: TRBJ2-1; v_call: TRBV5-1; d_call: -; clone_size: -; cdr3_aa: CASRTRDNEQFF; cdr3_nt: TGCGCCAGCAGAACGAGAGACAATGAGCAGTTCTTC
j_call: TRBJ2-2; v_call: TRBV11-1; d_call: -; clone_size: -; cdr3_aa: CASSPTTGELFF; cdr3_nt: TGTGCCAGCAGCCCCACCACCGGGGAGCTGTTTTTT
j_call: TRBJ1-2; v_call: TRBV7-2; d_call: TRBD1; clone_size: -; cdr3_aa: CASSIPATGGGWAF; cdr3_nt: TGTGCCAGCAGCATCCCTGCGACAGGGGGTGGATGGGCCTTC
j_call: TRBJ1-1; v_call: TRBV30; d_call: -; clone_size: -; cdr3_aa: CAWSMVGKSAFF; cdr3_nt: TGTGCCTGGAGTATGGTTGGTAAGTCAGCTTTCTTT
j_call: TRBJ2-1; v_call: TRBV20-1; d_call: TRBD2; clone_size: -; cdr3_aa: CSASVGLAREQFF; cdr3_nt: TGCAGTGCTAGTGTAGGACTAGCCCGGGAGCAGTTCTTC
j_call: TRBJ2-5; v_call: TRBV27; d_call: TRBD2; clone_size: -; cdr3_aa: CASSPLAGGETQYF; cdr3_nt: TGTGCCAGCAGTCCCTTAGCGGGAGGAGAGACCCAGTACTTC
j_call: TRBJ1-6; v_call: TRBV27; d_call: -; clone_size: once; cdr3_aa: CASSLGFSYNSPLHF; cdr3_nt: TGTGCCAGCAGTTTAGGGTTTTCCTATAATTCACCCCTCCACTTT
j_call: TRBJ2-3; v_call: TRBV7-6; d_call: TRBD2; clone_size: -; cdr3_aa: CASSFRLAGEPPTDTQYF; cdr3_nt: TGTGCCAGCAGTTTTAGACTAGCGGGGGAGCCGCCCACAGATACGCAGTATTTT
j_call: TRBJ2-1; v_call: TRBV7-6; d_call: -; clone_size: -; cdr3_aa: CASSLGFGQGDEQFF; cdr3_nt: TGTGCCAGCAGCTTAGGTTTTGGGCAGGGAGATGAGCAGTTCTTC
j_call: TRBJ1-6; v_call: TRBV4-3; d_call: TRBD1; clone_size: -; cdr3_aa: CASSGTGGNSPLHF; cdr3_nt: TGCGCCAGCAGCGGGACAGGGGGTAATTCACCCCTCCACTTT
j_call: TRBJ2-7; v_call: TRBV28; d_call: TRBD1; clone_size: -; cdr3_aa: CATRGTGTYEQYF; cdr3_nt: TGTGCCACCAGGGGGACAGGGACCTACGAGCAGTACTTC
j_call: TRBJ2-7; v_call: TRBV4-2; d_call: TRBD1; clone_size: -; cdr3_aa: CASSQATGGGNYEQYF; cdr3_nt: TGTGCCAGCAGCCAGGCGACAGGGGGCGGTAACTACGAGCAGTACTTC
j_call: TRBJ1-2; v_call: TRBV5-4; d_call: -; clone_size: once; cdr3_aa: CASSLGWEGGYTF; cdr3_nt: TGTGCCAGCAGCTTGGGGTGGGAGGGTGGCTACACCTTC
j_call: TRBJ2-3; v_call: TRBV4-3; d_call: TRBD2; clone_size: -; cdr3_aa: CASSQDKGGGSTDTQYF; cdr3_nt: TGCGCCAGCAGCCAAGATAAAGGCGGGGGTAGCACAGATACGCAGTATTTT
j_call: TRBJ1-4; v_call: TRBV28; d_call: TRBD1; clone_size: -; cdr3_aa: CASSPGGAANEKLFF; cdr3_nt: TGTGCCAGCAGTCCAGGGGGCGCAGCTAATGAAAAACTGTTTTTT
j_call: TRBJ2-2; v_call: TRBV6-5; d_call: TRBD2; clone_size: -; cdr3_aa: CASSLSGGLSGELFF; cdr3_nt: TGTGCCAGCAGTCTTAGCGGGGGGTTGTCCGGGGAGCTGTTTTTT
j_call: TRBJ1-1; v_call: TRBV7-2; d_call: -; clone_size: -; cdr3_aa: CASSLVVGAEAFF; cdr3_nt: TGTGCCAGCAGCTTAGTCGTTGGGGCTGAAGCTTTCTTT
j_call: TRBJ1-1; v_call: TRBV28; d_call: -; clone_size: -; cdr3_aa: CASESGGAKNTEAFF; cdr3_nt: TGTGCCAGCGAGTCGGGGGGGGCTAAGAACACTGAAGCTTTCTTT
j_call: TRBJ2-7; v_call: TRBV7-2; d_call: TRBD1; clone_size: -; cdr3_aa: CASSSPGQGYEQYF; cdr3_nt: TGTGCCAGCAGCTCGCCGGGACAGGGCTACGAGCAGTACTTC
j_call: TRBJ2-1; v_call: TRBV9; d_call: TRBD2; clone_size: -; cdr3_aa: CASSVDGTRDNEQFF; cdr3_nt: TGTGCCAGCAGCGTAGACGGGACTAGAGACAATGAGCAGTTCTTC
j_call: TRBJ2-3; v_call: TRBV11-2; d_call: TRBD1; clone_size: -; cdr3_aa: CASSLPPGTVTDTQYF; cdr3_nt: TGTGCCAGCAGCTTACCCCCGGGGACAGTCACAGATACGCAGTATTTT
j_call: TRBJ1-6; v_call: TRBV28; d_call: TRBD1; clone_size: once; cdr3_aa: CASRDTGVRYNSPLHF; cdr3_nt: TGTGCCAGCAGGGACACAGGGGTTCGGTATAATTCACCCCTCCACTTT
j_call: TRBJ2-1; v_call: TRBV27; d_call: TRBD2; clone_size: -; cdr3_aa: CASSLLAGASGYNEQFF; cdr3_nt: TGTGCCAGCAGTCTACTAGCGGGGGCCTCAGGGTACAATGAGCAGTTCTTC
j_call: TRBJ1-4; v_call: TRBV7-9; d_call: TRBD1; clone_size: -; cdr3_aa: CASSSPGQGNEKLFF; cdr3_nt: TGTGCCAGCAGCTCCCCGGGACAGGGGAATGAAAAACTGTTTTTT
j_call: TRBJ1-1; v_call: TRBV7-9; d_call: -; clone_size: -; cdr3_aa: CASSLAGTTEAFF; cdr3_nt: TGTGCCAGCAGCTTAGCGGGGACAACTGAAGCTTTCTTT
j_call: TRBJ1-2; v_call: TRBV7-2; d_call: -; clone_size: -; cdr3_aa: CASSTRRQDEDTF; cdr3_nt: TGTGCCAGCAGCACCCGCCGACAGGATGAGGACACCTTC
j_call: TRBJ2-2; v_call: TRBV5-1; d_call: -; clone_size: -; cdr3_aa: CASSLAQGRVTGELFF; cdr3_nt: TGCGCCAGCAGCTTGGCTCAGGGCCGGGTTACCGGGGAGCTGTTTTTT
j_call: TRBJ2-1; v_call: TRBV27; d_call: -; clone_size: -; cdr3_aa: CASSGITPGDREQFF; cdr3_nt: TGTGCCAGCAGTGGAATCACTCCAGGGGATAGGGAGCAGTTCTTC
j_call: TRBJ2-1; v_call: TRBV7-8; d_call: TRBD2; clone_size: -; cdr3_aa: CASSLPTRLAGFKNEQFF; cdr3_nt: TGTGCCAGCAGCTTGCCCACTCGACTAGCGGGGTTTAAAAATGAGCAGTTCTTC
j_call: TRBJ2-7; v_call: TRBV6-5; d_call: TRBD1; clone_size: -; cdr3_aa: CASSTTDRGPYEQYF; cdr3_nt: TGTGCCAGCTCGACAACGGACAGGGGGCCCTACGAGCAGTACTTC
j_call: TRBJ2-1; v_call: TRBV3-1/TRBV3-2; d_call: TRBD2; clone_size: -; cdr3_aa: CASSQDPRTSGRMGNEQFF; cdr3_nt: TGTGCCAGCAGCCAAGACCCGAGGACTAGCGGGAGGATGGGGAATGAGCAGTTCTTC
j_call: TRBJ1-5; v_call: TRBV7-2; d_call: -; clone_size: -; cdr3_aa: CASSLAAQSQPQHF; cdr3_nt: TGTGCCAGCAGCTTAGCGGCTCAGAGTCAGCCCCAGCATTTT